The 3 T cell receptor beta chains in this list originate from one sample, sequenced in a study of beta chain features in type 1 diabetes. Sequencing targeted expressed TCRB transcripts, as all isolated RNA had been reverse transcribed. Here immunoSEQ multiplex PCR was the method, and the copy in TCRdb shows in-frame clones only, minus some. The table lists under 450,000 clones, approximately 13% of them singletons, with roughly 0.04% in the top ten. Sequences were obtained from naive CD4+ T cells from blood. The receptors shown here come from a man younger than 40 in good health.

This clone was seen a handful of times. V gene TRBV20-1 combines with J gene TRBJ2-5; D is ambiguous. Per germline, CDR1 DFQATT and CDR2 SNEGSKA (reference sequence). Trimming pared 4 bases from V and 3 bases from J, leaving 3 bases between. The CDR3 is 10 residues long. Here the CDR3 reads CSAIKETQYF. The CDR3 nucleotides are TGCAGTGCTATTAAAGAGACCCAGTACTTC.

This clone was detected a few times. This chain uses TRBV5-1 with TRBJ2-1; D tentatively reads TRBD1 or TRBD2 (5 bases each). Trimming took 1 base from V and 10 from J, leaving 12 bases between them. The CDR3 loop spans 13 amino acids. The germline gives CDR1 SGHRS, CDR2 YFSETQ. CDR3 bases: TGCGCCAGCAGCTTGCTCCATGGGGGAGAGCAGTTCTTC. Its protein is CASSLLHGGEQFF. The whole variable domain, remainder taken from reference TRBV5-1 and TRBJ2-1, is KAGVTQTPRYLIKTRGQQVTLSCSPISGHRSVSWYQQTPGQGLQFLFEYFSETQRNKGNFPGRFSGRQFSNSRSEMNVSTLELGDSALYLCASSLLHGGEQFFGPGTRLTVL.

This clone was found a few times. The rearrangement uses TRBV6-6 and TRBJ2-1; the D is unclear. Germline CDR1 is MNHNY and CDR2 is SVGAGI (reference sequence). Trimming removed 1 base from V and 0 bases from J, with 10 bases in between. The CDR3 runs to 16 residues. CDR3: CASSYWATSSYNEQFF. Here the CDR3 DNA reads TGTGCCAGCAGTTACTGGGCGACAAGCTCCTACAATGAGCAGTTCTTC.